Sequencing of this T cell receptor (beta chain) was carried out in a study of cytomegalovirus exposure and HLA in healthy donors. As for the study in general: From donors who were HLA-typed, an early data release held about 89 million unique TCRs.

A multiplex PCR was run with 60 Vbeta primers and 13 Jbeta primers. Some clones are missing from TCRdb's copy, which holds only in-frame ones; the method was immunoSEQ multiplex PCR. Among fewer than 200,000 clones listed, 80% were seen once. Study-level findings and limits: In a later analysis, across HLA loci, associated TCR counts were highest for DRB1, lowest for HLA-C. The dataset shows that most TCR sequences were rare, while some public TCRs occurred in many donors.

A remark on this clone: Its target is not known. A junction end diverges from the germline sequence, so it may reflect a read error.

The TCR originated in a boy aged 5-17 years in good health and CMV-seronegative. Sequencing input: PBMCs.

The CDR3 DNA follows: TGTTCCAGCAGCTTACTCTACAGTGAAGCTTTCTTT. Residues: CSSSLLYSEAFF. V usage is TRBV7-9 and J usage is TRBJ1-1; D is ambiguous. Germline-derived CDR1 and CDR2 are SEHNR and FQNEAQ (reference sequence). The CDR3 loop spans 12 amino acids.